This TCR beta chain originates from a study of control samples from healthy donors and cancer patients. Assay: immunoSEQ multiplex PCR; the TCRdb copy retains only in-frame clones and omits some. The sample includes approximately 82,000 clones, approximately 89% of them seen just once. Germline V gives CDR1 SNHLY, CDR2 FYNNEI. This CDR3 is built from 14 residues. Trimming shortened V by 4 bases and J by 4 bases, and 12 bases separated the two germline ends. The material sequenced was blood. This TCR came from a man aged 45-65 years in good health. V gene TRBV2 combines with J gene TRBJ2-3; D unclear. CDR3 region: CASSVGSPADTQYF. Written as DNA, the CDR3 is TGTGCCAGCAGTGTAGGGTCCCCCGCAGATACGCAGTATTTT.